This TCR beta chain was sequenced in a study of cytomegalovirus exposure and HLA in healthy donors. Comment on this clone: Its antigen remains unknown.

Whole-study results and caveats: For cytomegalovirus status, the classifier reportedly gave diagnoses with high specificity and sensitivity. TCR beta sequences reportedly predicted the HLA-A and HLA-B alleles of most subjects accurately. HLA alleles were associated with some 16,000 TCR beta sequences in a later analysis at 0.05 false discovery rate.

All donors participated as healthy donors of bone marrow. The V end lost 0 bases, the J end lost 1 base, and 7 bases lay between the germline ends. Germline V CDR1 and CDR2: SGHNT, YYREEE (reference sequence). The length of the CDR3 is 14 residues. The PCR had 60 Vbeta and 13 Jbeta primers. The assay was immunoSEQ multiplex PCR, and TCRdb's table has in-frame clones only and misses some. The sample shows some 62,000 clones, around 87% of them seen only once. Sequencing was done on a sample of PBMCs. The sequence was collected from a man between 18 and 29 years old in good health and CMV-seronegative. The rearrangement joins TRBV5-4 to TRBJ1-1; weak D call: TRBD1 (6 bases). DNA for the CDR3: TGTGCCAGCAGCTTGGGACAGGCGAACACTGAAGCTTTCTTT. It is translated as CASSLGQANTEAFF.